Below, 25 T cell receptor beta chains from the same sample are listed, as sequenced in a study of shared clonotypes between healthy human individuals (dated by TCRdb to 2018 to 2020). CD8 naive samples consisted of CD45RO-negative cells that were positively selected for CCR7, yielding a CD45RA+CCR7+ population without TemRA cells. The library was prepared using the immunoSEQ multiplex PCR assay. Drawn from immuneACCESS, this table holds only the in-frame rearrangements with V and J called that TCRdb kept. Clones are partly lost; checked studies trace under half to an unresolved V gene and leave the rest unexplained. In this sample the table shows some 2.1 million clones, over 85% of which occur a single time. Jointly, the top ten make up 0.85% to 1.3% of the sample. Sequences were obtained from naive CD8+ T cells sorted from blood. Reading the label with the study, this specimen's cell subset or site is: CD45RA+CCR7+. Receptors originate from a man between 18 and 29 years old in good health.

The chain uses TRBV2 and TRBJ2-7; the D gene is possibly TRBD1 (5 bases). Germline CDR1 is SNHLY and CDR2 is FYNNEI. CDR3 length equals 13 residues. Trimming left V 3 bases short and J 1 base short, with 7 bases between. DNA of the CDR3: TGTGCCAGCAGTGATTCAGGGTCCTACGAGCAGTACTTC. It encodes CASSDSGSYEQYF. Based on the CDR3 plus reference TRBV2 and TRBJ2-7, the full variable domain is EPEVTQTPSHQVTQMGQEVILRCVPISNHLYFYWYRQILGQKVEFLVSFYNNEISEKSEIFDDQFSVERPDGSNFTLKIRSTKLEDSAMYFCASSDSGSYEQYFGPGTRLTVT.

V usage is TRBV5-1 and J usage is TRBJ2-2, with TRBD1 matching 7 bases. CDR1 and CDR2 from the germline V gene are SGHRS and YFSETQ. This CDR3 contains 17 residues. With 5 bases clipped from V and 6 bases from J, the junction kept 16 bases outside the gene matches. In DNA, the CDR3 is TGCGCCAGCAGTGGGAGACAGGGCGCGCCTGGATCCGGGGAGCTGTTTTTT. It is translated as CASSGRQGAPGSGELFF. The whole variable domain, remainder taken from reference TRBV5-1 and TRBJ2-2, is KAGVTQTPRYLIKTRGQQVTLSCSPISGHRSVSWYQQTPGQGLQFLFEYFSETQRNKGNFPGRFSGRQFSNSRSEMNVSTLELGDSALYLCASSGRQGAPGSGELFFGEGSRLTVL.

J is TRBJ1-1 and V is TRBV4-1; TRBD1 agrees at 7 bases. Germline V gives CDR1 MGHRA, CDR2 YSYEKL. The CDR3 consists of 14 residues. Trimming at V came to 3 bases and at J to 4 bases, leaving 5 bases not matched to a gene. In DNA form, the CDR3 reads TGCGCCAGCAGCCATGACAGGGTTGTCACTGAAGCTTTCTTT. This translates into CASSHDRVVTEAFF.

The gene calls are TRBV28 and TRBJ2-7; possibly TRBD1 for D (6 bases). The V and J ends lost 3 bases and 2 bases respectively, with 14 bases between them. Germline V CDR1 and CDR2: MDHEN, SYDVKM. CDR3 length: 15 amino acids. The DNA of the CDR3 is TGTGCCAGCAGTTTCCCACAGGGTGGACCCTACGAGCAGTACTTC. Protein: CASSFPQGGPYEQYF.

The rearrangement uses TRBV4-1 and TRBJ2-3, with D possibly TRBD2 on 5 matching bases. Germline CDR1 MGHRA, CDR2 YSYEKL. The CDR3 totals 13 residues. Trimming took 0 bases from V and 9 from J, leaving 10 bases between them. CDR3 nucleotides: TGCGCCAGCAGCCAAGATGGCCTAGCAACGCAGTATTTT. It yields the protein CASSQDGLATQYF.

The chain couples TRBV7-9 to TRBJ2-3; 8 bases agree with TRBD1. Trimming removed 3 bases from V and 5 bases from J; junction bases left unmatched: 10. The CDR3 totals 16 residues. CDR1 and CDR2 from the germline V gene are SEHNR and FQNEAQ (reference sequence). The CDR3 region has the DNA TGTGCCAGCAGCTTGGTCGGCCAGGGGGCTGGAGATACGCAGTATTTT. Protein product: CASSLVGQGAGDTQYF.

The J gene is TRBJ2-1, the V gene TRBV30; D possibly corresponds to TRBD1 (5 bases). CDR1 GTSNPN and CDR2 SVGIG come from the germline V gene (reference sequence). CDR3 length: 14 residues. Trimming removed 0 bases from V and 3 bases from J, with 9 bases in between. As DNA, the CDR3 is TGTGCCTGGAGTGTGGGGCTAGGCTACAATGAGCAGTTCTTC. Its translation: CAWSVGLGYNEQFF. The full variable domain, with the rest looked up from reference TRBV30 and TRBJ2-1, is SQTIHQWPATLVQPVGSPLSLECTVEGTSNPNLYWYRQAAGRGLQLLFYSVGIGQISSEVPQNLSASRPQDRQFILSSKKLLLSDSGFYLCAWSVGLGYNEQFFGPGTRLTVL.

The CDR3 DNA reads TGTGCCATCAGTGACCCGGCCGGGACTACTTATAACTATGGCTACACCTTC. Translating it yields CAISDPAGTTYNYGYTF. This sequence joins TRBV10-3 and TRBJ1-2; possible D gene TRBD1, 5 bases. Germline values: CDR1 ENHRY, CDR2 SYGVKD. V lost 3 bases and J 1 base, leaving 18 bases between the germline ends. This CDR3 spans 17 amino acids.

This clone was observed once. The gene calls are TRBV30 and TRBJ2-5; possibly TRBD1 or TRBD2 for D (5 bases each). The V gene lost 0 bases and the J gene lost 4 bases, with 15 bases spanning the gap. Looked up from germline, CDR1 is GTSNPN and CDR2 is SVGIG (reference sequence). There are 15 residues in the CDR3. CDR3 bases: TGTGCCTGGAGTGTAATGGGGACGGAGTTAGAGACCCAGTACTTC. Translated: CAWSVMGTELETQYF.

V usage is TRBV27 and J usage is TRBJ2-3; D may match TRBD1 or TRBD2 (5 bases each). V lost 0 bases and J lost 5, with 15 bases in between. The CDR3 covers 16 residues. CDR1 MNHEY and CDR2 SMNVEV come from the germline V gene (reference sequence). In DNA form, the CDR3 reads TGTGCCAGCAGTTTATCAGCTTGGGACGAGGAAGATACGCAGTATTTT. Its translation is CASSLSAWDEEDTQYF.

This sequence joins TRBV4-1 and TRBJ2-7; 10 nucleotides line up with TRBD1. Trimming took 3 bases from V and 2 from J; bases not matched to a gene: 4. Germline CDR1 is MGHRA and CDR2 is YSYEKL. The CDR3 contains 15 residues. CDR3 in DNA: TGCGCCAGCAGCCACCTGGGACAGGGGACCTACGAGCAGTACTTC. Amino acid sequence: CASSHLGQGTYEQYF.

The CDR3 region has the DNA TGTGCCAGTACCTCACAGGGGGCCTACGAGCAGTACTTC. This gives the protein CASTSQGAYEQYF. The chain is built from TRBV21-1 and TRBJ2-7; the table's TRBD1 call for D was not verified on the DNA. TRBV21-1 is a documented pseudogene. CDR3 size: 13 residues.

This chain uses TRBV7-8 with TRBJ1-6, with D perhaps matching TRBD1 (5 bases). The CDR3 covers 16 residues. From germline, CDR1 is SGHVS and CDR2 FQNEAQ. Trimming removed 4 bases from V and 7 bases from J, with 17 bases in between. Here the CDR3 DNA reads TGTGCCAGCAGCTCCGGGACGCCGTTCGGGAATTCACCCCTCCACTTT. Its protein is CASSSGTPFGNSPLHF.

This rearrangement joins TRBV29-1 to TRBJ2-2; 16 bases agree with TRBD2. CDR1 and CDR2 from the germline V gene are SQVTM and ANQGSEA. The V gene end was trimmed by 6 bases and the J gene end by 6 bases; junction bases not matched to a gene: 7. The CDR3 covers 16 residues. The CDR3 protein is CSVQGLAGGSAGELFF. DNA of the CDR3: TGCAGCGTCCAGGGACTAGCGGGGGGGAGCGCCGGGGAGCTGTTTTTT.

CDR3 sequence: CASSETSGNTDTQYF. The CDR3 DNA follows: TGTGCCAGCAGCGAGACTAGCGGAAACACAGATACGCAGTATTTT. This chain connects TRBV7-9 to TRBJ2-3; 9 bases are a match to TRBD2. The J segment lost 2 bases and the V segment lost 5 bases, leaving 5 bases of the junction unmatched. There are 15 residues in the CDR3. Germline CDR1 and CDR2: SEHNR and FQNEAQ (reference sequence).

The chain carries TRBV7-9 and TRBJ2-1; D ambiguous. CDR3 size: 15 residues. The V end lost 8 bases, the J end lost 4 bases, and 18 bases lay between the germline ends. The germline gives CDR1 SEHNR, CDR2 FQNEAQ (reference sequence). This chain's CDR3 is CASGLREASYNEQFF. DNA of the CDR3: TGTGCCAGCGGCCTTAGAGAGGCGTCATACAATGAGCAGTTCTTC.

The chain has TRBV6-1 and TRBJ1-3; D is perhaps TRBD1 (5 bases). CDR1 and CDR2 (germline): MNHNS, SASEGT. Between the trimmed V and J ends, which lost 7 bases and 4 bases, there was a span of 17 bases. The CDR3 length is 15 residues. Here the CDR3 reads CASTEEGTYGNTIYF. The CDR3 DNA reads as TGTGCCAGCACCGAAGAGGGGACGTACGGAAACACCATATATTTT.

A remark on this clone: This sample also contains other DNA sequences that code for the same CDR3. The V and J genes are TRBV4-1 and TRBJ2-7; 11 bases fit TRBD1. Germline V gene lookup returns CDR1 MGHRA and CDR2 YSYEKL. Trimming cost V 3 bases and J 3 bases; bases outside gene matches: 4. The CDR3 has 15 residues. The CDR3 DNA sequence: TGCGCCAGCAGCCAGGGGACAGGGGGAGGCTACGAGCAGTACTTC. This encodes CASSQGTGGGYEQYF.

Here the CDR3 reads CASSLGQPSSYNEQFF. DNA for the CDR3: TGTGCCAGCAGCTTGGGCCAGCCAAGCTCCTACAATGAGCAGTTCTTC. The chain employs TRBV5-8 and TRBJ2-1; D is unclear. This CDR3 has 16 residues. Germline CDR1 SGHTS, CDR2 YDEGEE. V lost 0 bases and J 0 bases, leaving 10 bases between the germline ends.

This sequence joins TRBV7-9 and TRBJ1-1; D is undetermined. The V end lost 5 bases, the J end lost 0 bases, and 10 bases lay between the germline ends. The CDR3 is 14 amino acids. Per germline, CDR1 SEHNR and CDR2 FQNEAQ (reference sequence). In nucleotides, the CDR3 is TGTGCCAGCAGCCTACCAACGATGAACACTGAAGCTTTCTTT. Its translation: CASSLPTMNTEAFF.

The chain employs TRBV6-1 and TRBJ2-7, with 9 bases fitting TRBD2. Germline loops: CDR1 MNHNS, CDR2 SASEGT. This CDR3 spans 16 amino acids. Trimming removed 1 base from V and 3 bases from J; junction bases left unmatched: 7. For the CDR3, the DNA is TGTGCCAGCAGTGAAGGTGGCGGGGGGGTTATCTACGAGCAGTACTTC. Translating gives CASSEGGGGVIYEQYF.

As concerns this clone: Different DNA sequences within this sample yield the same CDR3. This chain connects TRBV5-1 to TRBJ2-5; TRBD2 might be the D (6 bases). Germline CDR1 SGHRS, CDR2 YFSETQ. V was cut by 0 bases and J by 0 bases, with 9 bases left in between. The CDR3 runs to 15 residues. The CDR3 region is CASSLVGDYQETQYF. In DNA, the CDR3 is TGCGCCAGCAGCTTGGTTGGGGACTACCAAGAGACCCAGTACTTC. Looking up the rest from reference TRBV5-1 and TRBJ2-5 gives the full variable domain: KAGVTQTPRYLIKTRGQQVTLSCSPISGHRSVSWYQQTPGQGLQFLFEYFSETQRNKGNFPGRFSGRQFSNSRSEMNVSTLELGDSALYLCASSLVGDYQETQYFGPGTRLLVL.

The rearrangement links TRBV9 to TRBJ1-6; no clear D. Per the germline V gene, CDR1 is SGDLS and CDR2 is YYNGEE. The CDR3 length is 16 residues. V dropped 0 bases and J dropped 0 bases, with 7 bases sitting between them. In DNA form, the CDR3 reads TGTGCCAGCAGCGTAGGGGAGGGCTCCTATAATTCACCCCTCCACTTT. It is translated as CASSVGEGSYNSPLHF.

The CDR3 bases are TGTGCCAGCAGTGAATGGATAGCGGGGACCACAGATACGCAGTATTTT. It specifies CASSEWIAGTTDTQYF. The chain couples TRBV6-1 to TRBJ2-3; TRBD2 matches 8 bases. The trim removed 2 bases at V and 2 bases at J, leaving 6 bases unmatched. The germline V gene has CDR1 MNHNS and CDR2 SASEGT. CDR3 length: 16 residues.

V and J are TRBV13 and TRBJ2-7; 11 bases are a match to TRBD2. Trimming cost V 3 bases and J 5 bases; bases outside gene matches: 6. The germline CDR1 and CDR2 sequences are PRHDT and FYEKMQ (reference sequence). The CDR3 consists of 15 residues. CDR3 amino acids: CASSFPSGGLNEQYF. CDR3 coding DNA: TGTGCCAGCAGCTTCCCTAGCGGGGGGCTTAACGAGCAGTACTTC.